These T cell receptor beta chains were read from a single sample in a study of identical twins. Using its own MiXCR run on the 5' RACE reads, TCRdb lists one record per CDR3 protein. The sample holds 690,000 or so distinct CDR3 sequences, 8.5% to 9.5% seen once. These data were also filed under a second study, of yellow fever vaccine responses in identical twins.

Sequenced: PBMCs. The receptors originated from a young woman in good health. Each CDR3 is given with its conserved first and last residue. The D gene is left open where the match is weak. Size is omitted from some rows. Given values are once, few, many or a class for expanded clones.

len | abundance | j_gene | d_gene | v_gene | CDR3nt | CDR3aa
14 | many | TRBJ2-7 | NA | TRBV5-1 | TGCGCCAGCGGCGAAGGGGGACTCGGCAACGAGCAGTACTTC | CASGEGGLGNEQYF
13 | few | TRBJ2-2 | TRBD2 | TRBV28 | TGTGCCAGCAACACTGGGGGGGCCGGGGAGCTGTTTTTT | CASNTGGAGELFF
12 | few | TRBJ2-3 | NA | TRBV11-2 | TGTGCCAGCACCCTCCGGTGGGATACGCAGTATTTT | CASTLRWDTQYF
15 | many | TRBJ2-7 | NA | TRBV6-5 | TGTGCCAGCAGTTACCTTAAGGTCCTAAGTTACGAGCAGTACTTC | CASSYLKVLSYEQYF
15 | NA | TRBJ2-1 | TRBD2 | TRBV6-1 | TGTGCCTGCAGAACTACGGGACTAACGGTCAATGAGCAGTTCTTC | CACRTTGLTVNEQFF
14 | NA | TRBJ2-7 | NA | TRBV29-1 | TGCAGCGTTGAAGATCGGGGGAGAAGTAGGGAGCAGTACTTC | CSVEDRGRSREQYF
13 | NA | TRBJ1-5 | NA | TRBV5-5 | TGTGCCAGCAGCTCGGACAGTGTTCAGCCCCAGCATTTT | CASSSDSVQPQHF
19 | NA | TRBJ1-5 | TRBD1 | TRBV11-2 | TGTGCCAGCAGCTTAGTTGGGACAGGGGGGGGATATAGCAATCAGCCCCAGCATTTT | CASSLVGTGGGYSNQPQHF
15 | many | TRBJ2-1 | TRBD2 | TRBV11-2 | TGTGCCAGCAGCTTAAGAATAGCGGGAGCCGACGAGCAGTTCTTC | CASSLRIAGADEQFF
13 | NA | TRBJ2-3 | TRBD2 | TRBV29-1 | TGCAACCCCTGGCGGGGGGGCAGGGATACGCAGTATTTT | CNPWRGGRDTQYF
16 | few | TRBJ2-7 | TRBD1 | TRBV7-8 | TGTGCCAGCAGCCCCCACTCCGGGACAGGGCATCTCGAGCAGTACTTC | CASSPHSGTGHLEQYF
15 | many | TRBJ2-3 | TRBD2 | TRBV20-1 | TGCAGTGCTTCGGGTGTAGCGGGATTCACAGATACGCAGTATTTT | CSASGVAGFTDTQYF
16 | few | TRBJ2-1 | TRBD2 | TRBV10-3 | TGTGCCATCAGCGGGACTAGCGGGGGAGTTTTCGGTGAGCAGTTCTTC | CAISGTSGGVFGEQFF
14 | few | TRBJ1-2 | NA | TRBV15 | TGTGCCACCAGCAGAGATATTAGTATTGATGGCTACACCTTC | CATSRDISIDGYTF
15 | NA | TRBJ2-2 | NA | TRBV6-1 | TGTGCCAGCAGTGATTGGAGTCAGAGGACCGGGGAGCTGTTTTTT | CASSDWSQRTGELFF
15 | NA | TRBJ1-5 | NA | TRBV4-3 | TGCGCCAGCAGCCAAGATCATCGCGAGGGACAGCCCCAGCATTTT | CASSQDHREGQPQHF
13 | many | TRBJ2-1 | TRBD1 | TRBV12-3/TRBV12-4 | TGTGCCAGCAGAGGACAGGGGGCATGGGAGCAGTTCTTC | CASRGQGAWEQFF
15 | few | TRBJ1-3 | NA | TRBV7-2 | TGTGCCAGCAGCTTAGTAATCGCCCATGGAAACACCATATATTTT | CASSLVIAHGNTIYF
13 | many | TRBJ1-1 | NA | TRBV7-9 | TGTGCCAGCAGCGCTAGTATGAACACTGAAGCTTTCTTT | CASSASMNTEAFF
12 | NA | TRBJ2-1 | NA | TRBV12-3/TRBV12-4 | TGTGCCAGCAGTTCGGGACTTACCCGCCCTGACTTC | CASSSGLTRPDF
13 | NA | TRBJ2-3 | TRBD2 | TRBV12-3/TRBV12-4 | TGTGCCAGCAGTTCCGGGGGGGTAGATACGCAGTATTTT | CASSSGGVDTQYF
13 | many | TRBJ2-7 | NA | TRBV27 | TGTGCCAGCAGCACTTCTGGGGCCTACGAGCAGTACTTC | CASSTSGAYEQYF